This T cell receptor (beta chain) was obtained from a study of blood T cell repertoires in COVID-19. At the level of the study: The United States, Italy and Spain were the sources of the acute and convalescent COVID-19 samples. Nucleic acid was either cDNA or gDNA, and it came from T cells, B-cell-depleted T cells, or PBMCs.

In the source study's methods: Counts of nucleated cells, estimated from reference gene primer amplification, were obtained. Only in-frame clones appear in the TCRdb table, and some are missing; sequencing was by immunoSEQ multiplex PCR. The V and J calls and the clone size are those of that table, but D and trimming were determined from the DNA. The data contain about 210,000 clones, around nine tenths of them singletons. The CDR3 consists of 15 residues. J gave up 8 bases and V 5 bases, and 6 bases lay outside the gene matches. Looked up from germline, CDR1 is MRHNA and CDR2 is SNTAGT. The clonotype originates from a man younger than 35 with active or convalescent COVID-19. This rearrangement joins TRBV6-4 to TRBJ2-1; 13 bases fit TRBD2. The sequencing input was peripheral blood. The CDR3 region has the DNA TGTGCCAGCAGTTGGACTAGCGGGAGTACCGATGAGCAGTTCTTC. It codes for CASSWTSGSTDEQFF.